Listed below are T cell receptor beta chains from one sample, sequenced in a study of blood T cell repertoires in COVID-19. Using immunoSEQ multiplex PCR, the repertoire was profiled, and TCRdb retains in-frame clones only, with some absent. The data hold over 200,000 clones, with about nine tenths observed a single time. Specimen: PBMCs or T cells enriched from blood (not recorded which). The source is a woman aged 25 to 39 with acute COVID-19. CDR3s include the opening cysteine and the closing phenylalanine or tryptophan. D genes are given only for firm matches. A clone size is listed for some rows: how often the clone was seen (once, few, many), or a class if it is expanded.

NA	NA	TRBJ1-6	TRBV28	TGTGCCAGCAAGAGGGGAGGTAATTCACCCCTCCACTTT	CASKRGGNSPLHF
NA	NA	TRBJ1-1	TRBV7-9	TGTGCCAGCAGCTTCGGCCAGGGAAGAAAAGCTTTCTTT	CASSFGQGRKAFF
NA	NA	TRBJ1-4	TRBV9	TGTGCCAGCAGCACCACCCCTTGGGGCACGGGTGAAAAACTGTTTTTT	CASSTTPWGTGEKLFF
NA	NA	TRBJ1-2	TRBV24-1	TGTGCCACCAGTGACCCCGACAGCCACTATGGCTACACCTTC	CATSDPDSHYGYTF
TRBD1	NA	TRBJ2-5	TRBV10-3	TGTGCCATCAGTAACCCGGGACAGGGGGAAGAGACCCAGTACTTC	CAISNPGQGEETQYF
NA	NA	TRBJ1-2	TRBV19	TGTGCCAGTAGTATAAGTGGGCAGGGGAGCTATGGCTACACCTTC	CASSISGQGSYGYTF
TRBD1	few	TRBJ1-1	TRBV29-1	TGCAGCGTTGAAGGACCCGGGACAGGGAACACTGAAGCTTTCTTT	CSVEGPGTGNTEAFF
NA	NA	TRBJ2-7	TRBV28	TGTGCCAGCAGCCCATACCAGGGGAACTACGAGCAGTACTTC	CASSPYQGNYEQYF
NA	NA	TRBJ1-2	TRBV6-4	TGTGCCAGCAGCACTACCTGGGGGAGGGGAGGCTACACCTTC	CASSTTWGRGGYTF
NA	NA	TRBJ1-2	TRBV13	TGTGCCAGCAGCTTAGTCTCCGGTCGAGTTGGCTACACCTTC	CASSLVSGRVGYTF
NA	NA	TRBJ2-7	TRBV7-2	TGTGCCAGCAGCTTCACGGGCTACGAGCAGTACTTC	CASSFTGYEQYF
NA	NA	TRBJ2-2	TRBV4-3	TGCGCCAGCAGCCAAGATTATACAGGGACGAACACCGGGGAGCTGTTTTTT	CASSQDYTGTNTGELFF
TRBD1	NA	TRBJ2-7	TRBV12-3/TRBV12-4	TGTGCCAGCAGTAGGGACAGCTACGAGCAGTACTTC	CASSRDSYEQYF
TRBD1	NA	TRBJ2-5	TRBV27	TGTGCCAGCAGAACGACAGGGCAGGGTTACCAAGAGACCCAGTACTTC	CASRTTGQGYQETQYF
TRBD1	NA	TRBJ2-2	TRBV28	TGTGCCAGCAGATTCCGGGACAGTAACACCGGGGAGCTGTTTTTT	CASRFRDSNTGELFF
TRBD1	NA	TRBJ2-2	TRBV3-1/TRBV3-2	TGTGCCAGCAGCCAAGAGTGTCAGGGGGCTGAGAACACCGGGGAGCTGTTTTTT	CASSQECQGAENTGELFF
TRBD1	NA	TRBJ2-2	TRBV5-4	TGTGCCAGCAGCGCATGGACAGGGCTGACCGGGGAGCTGTTTTTT	CASSAWTGLTGELFF
NA	NA	TRBJ2-7	TRBV30	TGTGCCTGGAGTCCCGGTACCTACGAGCAGTACTTC	CAWSPGTYEQYF
TRBD1	NA	TRBJ1-2	TRBV19	TGTGCCAGTAATAAGGACAGGGGGTATGGCTACACCTTC	CASNKDRGYGYTF
TRBD2	NA	TRBJ2-5	TRBV2	TGTGCCAGCAGTGAACCGGGACTAGCGGGGGAAGAGACCCAGTACTTC	CASSEPGLAGEETQYF
TRBD1	NA	TRBJ1-6	TRBV2	TGTGCCTCAAATTGGCGGCAGGGGGCTGAGTCACCCCTCCACTTT	CASNWRQGAESPLHF
TRBD1	NA	TRBJ1-5	TRBV4-1	TGCGCCAGCAGTCCTGACAGGGGTGGGGCTCAGCCCCAGCATTTT	CASSPDRGGAQPQHF
NA	NA	TRBJ1-1	TRBV19	TGTGCCAGTAGTATTTCCCTACTGACTGAAGCTTTCTTT	CASSISLLTEAFF
TRBD1	once	TRBJ2-7	TRBV5-8	TGTGCCAGCAGCTTGCGGGACAGGGCTTACGAGCAGTACTTC	CASSLRDRAYEQYF
NA	NA	TRBJ2-2	TRBV3-1/TRBV3-2	TGTGCCAGCAGCCAAACACGAGACACTAACACCGGGGAGCTGTTTTTT	CASSQTRDTNTGELFF
TRBD2	NA	TRBJ2-3	TRBV9	TGTGCCAGCAGCGTATCCTCCGGGACTAGCGACTACACAGATACGCAGTATTTT	CASSVSSGTSDYTDTQYF
NA	once	TRBJ1-1	TRBV11-2	TGTGCCAGCAGCTTCTGGCTTGACGGGGGAGCTTTCTTT	CASSFWLDGGAFF
NA	NA	TRBJ2-3	TRBV12-3/TRBV12-4	TGTGCCAGCAGTTTACGGGCAGATACGCAGTATTTT	CASSLRADTQYF
TRBD1	NA	TRBJ1-1	TRBV7-8	TGTGCCAGCAGCTTATTGAGGGGGCAGAACACTGAAGCTTTCTTT	CASSLLRGQNTEAFF
TRBD1	few	TRBJ1-6	TRBV19	TGTGCCAGTAGTATTCCCGGACAGGGAAGGCCACCCCTCCACTTT	CASSIPGQGRPPLHF
TRBD1	NA	TRBJ2-3	TRBV15	TGTGCCACCAGCAGGACCTATAACGGACAGGGGTCTCCAGATACGCAGTATTTT	CATSRTYNGQGSPDTQYF
NA	few	TRBJ1-2	TRBV30	TGTGCCTGGAAGAATAGCTGGGGGCCGAACTATGGCTACACCTTC	CAWKNSWGPNYGYTF
NA	NA	TRBJ2-2	TRBV28	TGTGCCAGCAGTTTAGGGGGGTGGTTTAGCGCGACGCGGGGCACCGGGGAGCTGTTTTTT	CASSLGGWFSATRGTGELFF
NA	NA	TRBJ1-3	TRBV2	TGTGCCAGCAGTGAATTTATCTCTGGAAACACCATATATTTT	CASSEFISGNTIYF
TRBD1	NA	TRBJ1-5	TRBV19	TGTGCCAGTAGTATTCTCAGGGGGGATCAGCCCCAGCATTTT	CASSILRGDQPQHF
NA	NA	TRBJ1-6	TRBV19	TGTGCCAGTAGTATGGTCGGGTACGGTTCACCCCTCCACTTT	CASSMVGYGSPLHF
TRBD1	NA	TRBJ1-6	TRBV18	TGTGCCAGCTCACCACGGGGACAGGGGGCGGGTTCACCCCTCCACTTT	CASSPRGQGAGSPLHF
NA	NA	TRBJ1-1	TRBV3-1/TRBV3-2	TGTGCCAGCAGCCCCGAACATGGGACACTGAACACTGAAGCTTTCTTT	CASSPEHGTLNTEAFF
TRBD1	NA	TRBJ2-2	TRBV5-1	TGCGCCAGCAGCCCCACCCCGGGACAGTCGAACACCGGGGAGCTGTTTTTT	CASSPTPGQSNTGELFF
NA	NA	TRBJ1-2	TRBV4-1	TGCGCCAGCAGCCAAGATGAGACTCTTCCCTATGGCTACACCTTC	CASSQDETLPYGYTF